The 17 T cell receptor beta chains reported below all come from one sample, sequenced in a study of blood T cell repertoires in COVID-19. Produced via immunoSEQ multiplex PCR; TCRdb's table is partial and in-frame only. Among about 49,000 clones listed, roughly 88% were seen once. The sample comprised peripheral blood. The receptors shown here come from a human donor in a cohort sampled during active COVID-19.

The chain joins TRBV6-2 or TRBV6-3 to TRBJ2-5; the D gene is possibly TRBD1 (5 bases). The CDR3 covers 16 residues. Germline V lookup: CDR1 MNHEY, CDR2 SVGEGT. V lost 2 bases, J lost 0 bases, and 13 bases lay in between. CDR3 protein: CASSYGAFHYQETQYF. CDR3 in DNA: TGTGCCAGCAGTTACGGGGCTTTTCATTACCAAGAGACCCAGTACTTC.

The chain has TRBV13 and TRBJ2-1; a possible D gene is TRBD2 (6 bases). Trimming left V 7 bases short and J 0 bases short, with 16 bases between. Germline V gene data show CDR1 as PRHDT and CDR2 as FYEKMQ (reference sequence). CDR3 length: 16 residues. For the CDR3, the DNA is TGTGCCAGCACCCCGCCCAGCGGGTCCTCCTACAATGAGCAGTTCTTC. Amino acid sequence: CASTPPSGSSYNEQFF.

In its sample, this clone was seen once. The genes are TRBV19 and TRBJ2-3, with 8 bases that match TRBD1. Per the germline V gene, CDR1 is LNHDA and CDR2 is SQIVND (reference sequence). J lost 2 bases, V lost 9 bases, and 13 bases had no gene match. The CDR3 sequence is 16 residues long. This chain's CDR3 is CASRDRGQSLTDTQYF. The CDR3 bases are TGTGCCAGCCGAGACAGGGGCCAGAGTCTCACAGATACGCAGTATTTT.

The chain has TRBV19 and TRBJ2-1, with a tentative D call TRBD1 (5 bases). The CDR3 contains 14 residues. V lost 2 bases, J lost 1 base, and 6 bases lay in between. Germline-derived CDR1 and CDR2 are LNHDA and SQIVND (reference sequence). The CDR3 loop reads CASSIRGSYNEQFF. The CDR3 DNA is TGTGCCAGTAGTATAAGGGGTTCCTACAATGAGCAGTTCTTC.

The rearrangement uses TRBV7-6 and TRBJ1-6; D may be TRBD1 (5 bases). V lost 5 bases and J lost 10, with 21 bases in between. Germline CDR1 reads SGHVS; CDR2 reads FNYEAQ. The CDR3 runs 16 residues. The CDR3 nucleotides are TGTGCCAGCAGCGCATCCGGGACGCCTAGCGGATCACCCCTCCACTTT. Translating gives CASSASGTPSGSPLHF.

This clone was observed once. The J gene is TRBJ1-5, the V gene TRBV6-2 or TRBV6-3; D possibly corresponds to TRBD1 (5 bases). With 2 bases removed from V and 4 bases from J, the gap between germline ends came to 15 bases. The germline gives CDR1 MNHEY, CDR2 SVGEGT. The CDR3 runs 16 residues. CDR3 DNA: TGTGCCAGCAGTTACGGGCGGGGACCTGTTAATCAGCCCCAGCATTTT. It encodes CASSYGRGPVNQPQHF.

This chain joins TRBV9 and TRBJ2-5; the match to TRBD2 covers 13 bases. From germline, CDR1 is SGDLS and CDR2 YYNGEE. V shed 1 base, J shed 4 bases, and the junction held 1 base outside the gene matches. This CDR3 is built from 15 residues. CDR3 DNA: TGTGCCAGCAGCGTAACTAGCGGGAGGGGAGAGACCCAGTACTTC. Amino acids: CASSVTSGRGETQYF.

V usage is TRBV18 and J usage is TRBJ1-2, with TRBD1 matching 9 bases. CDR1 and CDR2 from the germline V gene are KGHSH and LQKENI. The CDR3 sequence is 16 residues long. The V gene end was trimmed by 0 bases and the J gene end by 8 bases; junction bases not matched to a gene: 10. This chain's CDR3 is CASSPPSLGTGSGYTF. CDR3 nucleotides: TGTGCCAGCTCACCACCGAGTTTAGGGACAGGGTCGGGCTACACCTTC.

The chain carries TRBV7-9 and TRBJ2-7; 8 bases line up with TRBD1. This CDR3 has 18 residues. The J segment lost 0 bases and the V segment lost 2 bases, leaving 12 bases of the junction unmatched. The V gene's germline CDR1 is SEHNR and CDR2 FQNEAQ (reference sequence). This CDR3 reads CASSLSRGRAGSSYEQYF. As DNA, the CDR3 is TGTGCCAGCAGCTTATCCAGGGGGCGCGCGGGAAGCTCCTACGAGCAGTACTTC.

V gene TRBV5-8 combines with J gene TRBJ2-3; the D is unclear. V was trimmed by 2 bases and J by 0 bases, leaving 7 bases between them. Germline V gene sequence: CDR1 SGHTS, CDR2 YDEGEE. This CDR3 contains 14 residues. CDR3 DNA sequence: TGTGCCAGCAGCTTACTGCATAGCACAGATACGCAGTATTTT. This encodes CASSLLHSTDTQYF.

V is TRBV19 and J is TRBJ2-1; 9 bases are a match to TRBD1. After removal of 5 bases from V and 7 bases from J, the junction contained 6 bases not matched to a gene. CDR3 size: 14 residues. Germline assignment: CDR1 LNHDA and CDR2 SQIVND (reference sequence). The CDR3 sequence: CASSPGTGTNEQFF. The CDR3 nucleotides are TGTGCCAGTAGTCCCGGGACAGGGACGAATGAGCAGTTCTTC.

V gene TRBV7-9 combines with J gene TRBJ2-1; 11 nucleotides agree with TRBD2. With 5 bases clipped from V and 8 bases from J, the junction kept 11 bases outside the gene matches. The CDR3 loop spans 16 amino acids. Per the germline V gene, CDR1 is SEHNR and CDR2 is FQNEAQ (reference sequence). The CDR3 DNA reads TGTGCCAGCAGCGTAAGATCGGGACTAGCGGTGTATGAGCAGTTCTTC. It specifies CASSVRSGLAVYEQFF.

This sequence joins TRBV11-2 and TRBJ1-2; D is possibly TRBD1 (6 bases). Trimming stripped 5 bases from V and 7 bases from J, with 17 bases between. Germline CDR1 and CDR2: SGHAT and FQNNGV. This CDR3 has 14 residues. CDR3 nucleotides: TGTGCCAGCAGCCCCGACAGGTCTCCCACTGGCTACACCTTC. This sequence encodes CASSPDRSPTGYTF.

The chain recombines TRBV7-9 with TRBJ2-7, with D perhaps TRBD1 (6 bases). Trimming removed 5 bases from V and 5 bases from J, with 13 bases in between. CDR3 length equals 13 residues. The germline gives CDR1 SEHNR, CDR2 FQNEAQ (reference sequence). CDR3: CASSARTVDEQYF. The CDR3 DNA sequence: TGTGCCAGCAGCGCTCGGACAGTCGACGAGCAGTACTTC.

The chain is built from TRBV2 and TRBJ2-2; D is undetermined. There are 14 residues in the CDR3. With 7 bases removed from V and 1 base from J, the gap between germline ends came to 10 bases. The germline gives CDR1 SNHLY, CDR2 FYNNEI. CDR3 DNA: TGTGCCAGCAACTTAGCCGAGAACACCGGGGAGCTGTTTTTT. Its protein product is CASNLAENTGELFF.

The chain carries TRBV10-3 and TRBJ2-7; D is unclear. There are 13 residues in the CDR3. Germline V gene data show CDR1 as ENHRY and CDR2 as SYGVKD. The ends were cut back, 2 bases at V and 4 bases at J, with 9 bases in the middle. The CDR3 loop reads CAISEMQAYEQYF. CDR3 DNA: TGTGCCATCAGTGAGATGCAAGCTTACGAGCAGTACTTC.

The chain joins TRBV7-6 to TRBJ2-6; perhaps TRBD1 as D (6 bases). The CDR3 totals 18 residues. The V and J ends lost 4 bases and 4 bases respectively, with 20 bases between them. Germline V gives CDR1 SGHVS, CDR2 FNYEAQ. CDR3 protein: CASSSLRSSGVGANVLTF. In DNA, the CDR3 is TGTGCCAGCAGCTCGCTGAGGTCCTCAGGGGTGGGGGCCAACGTCCTGACTTTC.